A selection of T cell receptor beta chains follows, all from one sample in a study of blood T cell repertoires in COVID-19. Produced via immunoSEQ multiplex PCR; TCRdb's table is partial and in-frame only. The sample holds 170,000 or so clones, 87% seen once. The sample consisted of PBMCs or T cells enriched from blood (not recorded which). The receptors shown here come from a woman aged 50 to 60 who had recovered from COVID-19. CDR3s leave out the opening cysteine and the closing phenylalanine or tryptophan.

j_call: TRBJ2-2
v_call: TRBV5-5
cdr3_aa: ASSAGTSGLSNTGELF

j_call: TRBJ2-5
v_call: TRBV11-2
cdr3_aa: ASSYSGSKETQY

j_call: TRBJ2-2
v_call: TRBV4-2
cdr3_aa: ASNSVDRDAGELF

j_call: TRBJ1-4
v_call: TRBV5-1
cdr3_aa: ASSSSSGGTANEKLF

j_call: TRBJ1-3
v_call: TRBV30
cdr3_aa: AWSGGYSGNTIY

j_call: TRBJ1-2
v_call: TRBV4-1
cdr3_aa: ASSHRGADGYT

j_call: TRBJ2-3
v_call: TRBV9
cdr3_aa: ASSAPQDRALKHTQY

j_call: TRBJ2-7
v_call: TRBV7-6
cdr3_aa: ASSPGVGSYEQY

j_call: TRBJ2-5
v_call: TRBV6-1
cdr3_aa: ASSELAGGQETQY

j_call: TRBJ2-5
v_call: TRBV7-8
cdr3_aa: ASSQGLLQETQY

j_call: TRBJ2-1
v_call: TRBV7-9
cdr3_aa: ASRRTGLEVNEQF

j_call: TRBJ2-7
v_call: TRBV2
cdr3_aa: ASNGAGFTSTAFSYEQY

j_call: TRBJ2-1
v_call: TRBV4-1
cdr3_aa: ASSHGTSGGQSSYNEQF

j_call: TRBJ1-4
v_call: TRBV6-4
cdr3_aa: ARPYGTENEKLF

j_call: TRBJ2-1
v_call: TRBV5-1
cdr3_aa: ASSTQGLRDNEQF

j_call: TRBJ1-4
v_call: TRBV5-4
cdr3_aa: ASSQGGRANEKLF

j_call: TRBJ1-2
v_call: TRBV7-9
cdr3_aa: ASRNDQGKFNYGYT

j_call: TRBJ2-2
v_call: TRBV27
cdr3_aa: ASSWAGGYTGELF

j_call: TRBJ1-1
v_call: TRBV6-5
cdr3_aa: ASRTANTEAF

j_call: TRBJ1-6
v_call: TRBV3-1/TRBV3-2
cdr3_aa: ASSQGRENSPLH

j_call: TRBJ1-2
v_call: TRBV2
cdr3_aa: ASSVLETGVGYT

j_call: TRBJ2-3
v_call: TRBV11-3
cdr3_aa: ASSLAGTETRDTQY

j_call: TRBJ1-2
v_call: TRBV7-9
cdr3_aa: ASSQVQYGYT

j_call: TRBJ2-2
v_call: TRBV6-2/TRBV6-3
cdr3_aa: ASSPGTSGRILIGTGELF

j_call: TRBJ1-2
v_call: TRBV24-1
cdr3_aa: ATSATSEDGYT

j_call: TRBJ2-1
v_call: TRBV10-3
cdr3_aa: AISDRSGHSYNEQF

j_call: TRBJ2-5
v_call: TRBV21-1
cdr3_aa: ARGSTQY

j_call: TRBJ2-3
v_call: TRBV5-1
cdr3_aa: ASTLIQGADTQY

j_call: TRBJ1-4
v_call: TRBV9
cdr3_aa: ASSVGLGQGGEKLF